These 21 T cell receptor beta chains share one sample of origin, sequenced in a study of shared clonotypes between healthy human individuals. Profiled with immunoSEQ multiplex PCR; TCRdb holds only in-frame clones, not every one. The sample has about a million clones; about 80% are singletons. Sequencing was carried out using memory CD4+ T cells sorted from blood. Subset specified: CD45RA-negative fraction. The receptor source for this set is a man in his late teens or twenties in good health.

The J gene is TRBJ1-1, the V gene TRBV10-1, with D perhaps TRBD1 (5 bases). V lost 4 bases to trimming and J lost 6 bases, with 12 bases between them. The CDR3 covers 13 residues. Germline values: CDR1 WNHNN, CDR2 SYGVQD (reference sequence). The CDR3 sequence: CASSGGQGAEAFF. For the CDR3, the DNA is TGCGCCAGCAGTGGTGGGCAAGGGGCTGAAGCTTTCTTT.

The chain uses TRBV9 and TRBJ1-3; no clear D gene. The germline gives CDR1 SGDLS, CDR2 YYNGEE. Trimming removed 3 bases at V and 4 bases at J, with 11 bases between. The CDR3 length is 14 residues. The CDR3 is CASSETPEGNTIYF. CDR3 bases: TGTGCCAGCAGCGAGACCCCGGAGGGAAACACCATATATTTT.

On this clone: Within the sample, other DNA sequences also encode this same CDR3. This rearrangement joins TRBV5-1 to TRBJ1-4; TRBD1 might be the D (5 bases). In germline, CDR1 is SGHRS, CDR2 YFSETQ. V lost 4 bases and J 0 bases, leaving 10 bases between the germline ends. The CDR3 spans 15 residues. The CDR3 reads CASSLAGATNEKLFF. CDR3 in DNA: TGCGCCAGCAGCCTGGCGGGGGCAACTAATGAAAAACTGTTTTTT.

The rearrangement joins TRBV7-9 to TRBJ2-2; D remains unclear. Germline V gene lookup returns CDR1 SEHNR and CDR2 FQNEAQ (reference sequence). V was clipped by 1 base and J by 8 bases, with 8 bases between them. The CDR3 has 13 amino acids. The CDR3 reads CASSLDRPGELFF. In DNA form, the CDR3 reads TGTGCCAGCAGCTTAGACAGACCGGGGGAGCTGTTTTTT.

The chain joins TRBV6-5 to TRBJ2-7; perhaps TRBD1 as D (5 bases). From germline, CDR1 is MNHEY and CDR2 SVGAGI. Between the trimmed V and J ends, which lost 0 bases and 2 bases, there was a span of 11 bases. The CDR3 consists of 15 residues. The CDR3 here is CASSYSPTVTYEQYF. The CDR3 DNA follows: TGTGCCAGCAGTTACTCGCCGACAGTAACCTACGAGCAGTACTTC.

Remarks on this clone: This specimen includes other DNA sequences encoding the same CDR3. The chain couples TRBV19 to TRBJ2-1, with D possibly matching TRBD1 (6 bases). From germline, CDR1 is LNHDA and CDR2 SQIVND (reference sequence). CDR3 length: 12 amino acids. The V and J ends lost 3 bases and 13 bases respectively, with 13 bases between them. CDR3 amino acids: CASSIQAGEQFF. CDR3 sequence (DNA): TGTGCCAGTAGTATTCAGGCAGGGGAACAGTTCTTC.

The chain recombines TRBV6-5 with TRBJ2-1; 13 bases line up with TRBD2. CDR1 is MNHEY and CDR2 is SVGAGI in the germline V gene. Trimming cost V 10 bases and J 8 bases; bases outside gene matches: 8. CDR3 length: 14 residues. The CDR3 loop is CAIGTSGVIYEQFF. The CDR3 DNA is TGTGCCATCGGGACTAGCGGGGTTATTTATGAGCAGTTCTTC.

The chain uses TRBV9 and TRBJ1-3; D ambiguous. The CDR3 extends over 15 amino acids. The V gene lost 1 base and the J gene lost 4 bases, with 12 bases spanning the gap. The V gene's germline CDR1 is SGDLS and CDR2 YYNGEE. The CDR3 loop reads CASSVWASAGNTIYF. In nucleotides, the CDR3 is TGTGCCAGCAGCGTATGGGCCTCGGCGGGAAACACCATATATTTT. Full variable domain (outside the CDR3, taken from reference TRBV9 and TRBJ1-3): DSGVTQTPKHLITATGQRVTLRCSPRSGDLSVYWYQQSLDQGLQFLIQYYNGEERAKGNILERFSAQQFPDLHSELNLSSLELGDSALYFCASSVWASAGNTIYFGEGSWLTVV.

As regards this clone: The same CDR3 can be traced to other DNA sequences in this sample. The CDR3 is CAWSVSGSGNTIYF. Written as DNA, the CDR3 is TGTGCCTGGAGTGTTTCGGGGTCTGGAAACACCATATATTTT. The chain uses TRBV30 and TRBJ1-3; D not certain. This CDR3 is 14 amino acids long. Germline V gives CDR1 GTSNPN, CDR2 SVGIG (reference sequence). V shed 0 bases and J shed 1 base, with 7 bases lying between them.

This clone was seen only a few times. The rearrangement joins TRBV6-5 to TRBJ1-6; no clear D gene. In germline, CDR1 is MNHEY, CDR2 SVGAGI. The CDR3 runs 13 residues. Trimming pared 4 bases from V and 7 bases from J, leaving 8 bases between. The CDR3 is CASSSAENSPLHF. The CDR3 DNA is TGTGCCAGCAGTTCTGCCGAGAATTCACCCCTCCACTTT.

This clone was seen a handful of times. The chain employs TRBV27 and TRBJ2-1, with D possibly matching TRBD2 (6 bases). The V end was cut by 5 bases, the J end by 12 bases, with 17 bases between. Germline V gives CDR1 MNHEY, CDR2 SMNVEV (reference sequence). The CDR3 contains 13 residues. The CDR3: CASSQPRLGRQFF. The CDR3 coding sequence is TGTGCCAGCAGTCAACCCAGACTAGGGCGGCAGTTCTTC.

V usage is TRBV19 and J usage is TRBJ1-6; 9 bases match TRBD1. CDR3 length: 15 residues. Germline V CDR1 and CDR2: LNHDA, SQIVND (reference sequence). The trim removed 0 bases at V and 8 bases at J, leaving 2 bases unmatched. The chain's CDR3 is CASSIEGQGDSPLHF. In nucleotides, the CDR3 is TGTGCCAGTAGTATAGAGGGACAGGGAGATTCACCCCTCCACTTT.

Of note for this clone: A clone one base away is much larger, so this may be a read error. The genes are TRBV5-4 and TRBJ2-2; no clear D gene. The CDR3 covers 13 residues. The germline V gene encodes CDR1 SGHNT and CDR2 YYREEE (reference sequence). The V and J ends lost 0 bases and 4 bases respectively, with 4 bases between them. The CDR3 bases are TGTGCCAGCAGCTTGGGCAGCACCGGGGAGCTGTTTTTT. Protein: CASSLGSTGELFF.

V is TRBV7-9 and J is TRBJ1-2, with 7 bases lining up with TRBD1. Germline V gene sequence: CDR1 SEHNR, CDR2 FQNEAQ (reference sequence). The junction had 9 bases not matched to a gene; V was cut back by 2 bases and J by 6 bases. The CDR3 sequence is 15 residues long. The CDR3 nucleotides read TGTGCCAGCAGCTTATACGGGACAGTGGGGAATGGCTACACCTTC. Translating it yields CASSLYGTVGNGYTF. The variable domain in full, with the rest retrieved from reference TRBV7-9 and TRBJ1-2, is DTGVSQNPRHKITKRGQNVTFRCDPISEHNRLYWYRQTLGQGPEFLTYFQNEAQLEKSRLLSDRFSAERPKGSFSTLEIQRTEQGDSAMYLCASSLYGTVGNGYTFGSGTRLTVV.

This clone came up once. The rearrangement links TRBV18 to TRBJ2-3; TRBD2 might be the D (5 bases). The germline CDR1 and CDR2 sequences are KGHSH and LQKENI. The CDR3 loop spans 17 amino acids. V was clipped by 0 bases and J by 2 bases, with 15 bases between them. The chain's CDR3 is CASSPPVGGYDTDTQYF. CDR3 DNA: TGTGCCAGCTCACCACCTGTAGGCGGGTACGACACAGATACGCAGTATTTT. The whole variable domain, filled in from reference TRBV18 and TRBJ2-3, reads NAGVMQNPRHLVRRRGQEARLRCSPMKGHSHVYWYRQLPEEGLKFMVYLQKENIIDESGMPKERFSAEFPKEGPSILRIQQVVRGDSAAYFCASSPPVGGYDTDTQYFGPGTRLTVL.

The gene calls are TRBV19 and TRBJ1-5, with a tentative D call TRBD1 (6 bases). V was trimmed by 8 bases and J by 5 bases, leaving 16 bases between them. The CDR3 has 14 amino acids. From germline, CDR1 is LNHDA and CDR2 SQIVND (reference sequence). CDR3 nucleotides: TGTGCCAGTTCGACAGGCGCCGTTTATCAGCCCCAGCATTTT. It translates to CASSTGAVYQPQHF.

The chain has TRBV7-9 and TRBJ1-1, with TRBD1 matching 10 bases. The germline V gene encodes CDR1 SEHNR and CDR2 FQNEAQ (reference sequence). This CDR3 contains 15 residues. Unmatched junction bases numbered 4, after V lost 5 bases and J lost 1 base. The CDR3 sequence: CASSPRDRGNTEAFF. The CDR3 region has the DNA TGTGCCAGCAGCCCCCGGGACAGGGGGAACACTGAAGCTTTCTTT.

Regarding this clone: At one of its ends the junction is not consistent with the germline gene, which may arise from a read error. V gene TRBV5-1 combines with J gene TRBJ2-1, with D possibly TRBD2 on 6 matching bases. The CDR3 is 13 amino acids. Germline loops: CDR1 SGHRS, CDR2 YFSETQ. In DNA form, the CDR3 reads TGCGCCAGCAGTTTGGGGAGGTTCGATGAGCAGTTCTTC. Translating gives CASSLGRFDEQFF.

The chain couples TRBV5-1 to TRBJ2-5, with D uncertain. The CDR3 runs to 13 residues. Germline CDR1 reads SGHRS; CDR2 reads YFSETQ. V lost 1 base to trimming and J lost 1 base, with 5 bases between them. CDR3 coding DNA: TGCGCCAGCAGCTTGTTTCCCCAAGAGACCCAGTACTTC. This sequence encodes CASSLFPQETQYF.

The chain recombines TRBV6-1 with TRBJ2-1; D remains ambiguous. This CDR3 spans 14 amino acids. Trimming took off 8 bases at V and 2 bases at J, with 13 bases between the two ends. Germline V gene sequence: CDR1 MNHNS, CDR2 SASEGT. In DNA, the CDR3 is TGTGCCAGCCTCGTTCGTCCAGCCTACAATGAGCAGTTCTTC. It codes for CASLVRPAYNEQFF.

This clone showed up many times. The V and J genes are TRBV5-1 and TRBJ2-1, with D tentatively TRBD2 (6 bases). CDR3 length: 15 amino acids. Germline V gene sequence: CDR1 SGHRS, CDR2 YFSETQ. The V gene lost 3 bases and the J gene lost 4 bases, with 14 bases spanning the gap. The CDR3 spells CASSSAGMEYNEQFF. DNA of the CDR3: TGCGCCAGCAGCTCGGCGGGAATGGAGTACAATGAGCAGTTCTTC.